The clone carrying this TCR beta chain was picked up many times. The antigen remains unidentified. The sample belongs to a study of identical twins. Study outcomes and limitations: Beta out-of-frame sequences displayed a weaker excess of sharing between twins.

MiXCR, run by TCRdb on the 5' RACE reads, gives a single entry per CDR3 protein. The table records approximately 300,000 distinct CDR3 sequences, just under 9.5% of them present only once. Looked up from germline, CDR1 is KGHSY and CDR2 is FQNENV. CDR3 length: 14 amino acids. With 3 bases removed from V and 0 bases from J, the gap between germline ends came to 6 bases. These data were also filed under a second study, of yellow fever vaccine responses in identical twins. That paper adds: Twins reportedly showed a vaccine T cell response that seemed partly convergent and partly personalized.

The sample was CD8+ T cells sorted from blood. This sequence joins TRBV16 and TRBJ1-3, with unresolved D. This sequence was found in a woman aged 18-29 years in good health. The CDR3 sequence is CASSHRISGNTIYF. CDR3 DNA: TGTGCCAGCAGCCACAGGATCTCTGGAAACACCATATATTTT. Complete variable domain (other parts from reference TRBV16 and TRBJ1-3): GEEVAQTPKHLVRGEGQKAKLYCAPIKGHSYVFWYQQVLKNEFKFLISFQNENVFDETGMPKERFSAKCLPNSPCSLEIQATKLEDSAVYFCASSHRISGNTIYFGEGSWLTVV.